The present entry profiles one T cell receptor beta chain with its context. The antigen remains undetermined. The sample is drawn from a study of CD4+ T cells in melanoma. Here immunoSEQ multiplex PCR was the method, and the copy in TCRdb shows in-frame clones only, minus some. Of some 110,000 clones in the sample, over 80% were seen once. The study, taken as a whole, reports: Diverse differentiation states were reported for melanoma neoantigen-specific CD4+ T cells. A reported correlation linked neoantigen-specific CD4+ T cells to CD8+, macrophage and B cell function.

Germline loops: CDR1 SGHTA, CDR2 FQGNSA. CDR3 length equals 14 residues. The V end was cut by 1 base, the J end by 1 base, with 8 bases between. Sequenced material: peripheral blood. The rearrangement links TRBV7-2 to TRBJ2-7, with D tentatively TRBD2 (5 bases). The clonotype was recovered from a human donor with melanoma. The CDR3: CASSLVQRSYEQYF. The DNA for the CDR3 is TGTGCCAGCAGCTTAGTACAGCGGTCCTACGAGCAGTACTTC. The variable domain in full, with the rest retrieved from reference TRBV7-2 and TRBJ2-7, is GAGVSQSPSNKVTEKGKDVELRCDPISGHTALYWYRQSLGQGLEFLIYFQGNSAPDKSGLPSDRFSAERTGGSVSTLTIQRTQQEDSAVYLCASSLVQRSYEQYFGPGTRLTVT.